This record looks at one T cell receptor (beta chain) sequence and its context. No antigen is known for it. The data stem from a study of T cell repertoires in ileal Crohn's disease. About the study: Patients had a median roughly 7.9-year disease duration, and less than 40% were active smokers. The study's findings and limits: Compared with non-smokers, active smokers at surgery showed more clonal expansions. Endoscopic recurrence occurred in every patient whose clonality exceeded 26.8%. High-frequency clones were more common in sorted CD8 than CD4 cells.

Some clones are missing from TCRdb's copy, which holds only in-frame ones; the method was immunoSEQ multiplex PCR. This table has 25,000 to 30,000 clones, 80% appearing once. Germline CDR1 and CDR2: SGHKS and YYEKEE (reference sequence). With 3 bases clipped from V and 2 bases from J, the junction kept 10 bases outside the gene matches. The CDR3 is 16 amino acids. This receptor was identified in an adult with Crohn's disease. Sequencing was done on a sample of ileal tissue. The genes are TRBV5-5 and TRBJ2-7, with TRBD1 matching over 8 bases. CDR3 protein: CASSSRGGQGTYEQYF. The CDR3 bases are TGTGCCAGCAGCTCAAGGGGCGGACAGGGAACCTACGAGCAGTACTTC.